This T cell receptor (beta chain) stems from a study of T cell responses to AZD1222 COVID-19 vaccine (dated by TCRdb to the early 2020s). In the study overall: AZD1222 recipients with second doses at about 4 weeks or about 12 weeks were pooled, because spike-specific TCR depth and breadth did not differ between schedules. TCR sequencing covered 233 trial participants: 200 to 220 given two doses of AZD1222 and around 26 given two doses of MenACWY control vaccine. Trial participants were enrolled by age into 18-55, 56-69 and 70-plus year subgroups, with approximately 150, 30 and 60 TCR-sequenced participants respectively.

From the cysteine through the phenylalanine, the CDR3 covers 16 amino acids. Only the CDR3 part of the read is kept: 48 bases, read in frame from the first base. V and J are truncated by 5 bases and 5 bases respectively, leaving an intervening sequence of 16 bases. Looking up the germline V gene yields CDR1 SGHVS and CDR2 FQNEAQ. The CDR3 regions of human TCRbeta chains were analyzed by immunosequencing. In the original analysis: TCRs in the repertoires were compared against a reference library of SARS-CoV-2-specific TCRs that had been generated with the MIRA antigen-specificity platform. Breadth meant the fraction of unique TCRs that were SARS-CoV-2-associated, whereas depth meant the fraction of total T cells that were SARS-CoV-2-associated. Using the MIRA data, each spike-specific TCR was assigned both to the spike region to which the TCR was reactive and to a CD4 or CD8 class. Log10-transformed breadth and depth values were compared by one-way ANOVA with Sidak's multiple comparisons tests. The table comes from immuneACCESS by way of TCRdb, which keeps in-frame sequences with V and J called. Part of the clones is missing from these tables; in studies checked, under half for an unresolved V gene and the rest for unknown reasons. The V and J calls and clone size were taken over from that table, and D and trimming were inferred from the DNA. Recorded for this sample are over 50,000 clones; roughly 84% of them occurred a single time. About 7% of the sample is in the top ten clones.

A few counts support this clone. Its antigen remains unidentified. Base qualities are not provided; no much larger clone lies one nucleotide away. The paper's findings and limits, for the study overall: Spike-specific TCR breadth and depth rose significantly after two AZD1222 doses compared with day 0 and with MenACWY recipients. The 56-69-year group was small, and its depth increase did not reach significance, likely because of low power. The whole spike protein was spanned by vaccine-associated CD4 TCRs, and dominant responses were seen in regions 160-218 and 743-854. Nearly half of unique spike-specific TCRs reportedly recognized epitopes outside regions mutated in the B.1.351 and B.1.1.7 variants. Most participants were white British and females outnumbered males, and the authors suggested that clonal diversity may have been underestimated. No day 14 peak-response samples were available, so repertoires were characterized only after the peak T cell response. Only a handful of AZD1222 recipients were SARS-CoV-2 seropositive at baseline, limiting conclusions about previously exposed vaccinees.

Taken with the paper, the label for time point translates to: baseline before first vaccination. Vaccinee samples came from UK trials COV001 and COV002, including a single-blind randomized controlled phase 2/3 trial of AZD1222 (ChAdOx1 nCoV-19) in healthy adults. Trial participant PBMC samples were collected at day 0 and day 28 after the second dose for TCRbeta chain sequencing. The receptor was isolated from an adult in good health. The chain was built from TRBV7-8 and TRBJ1-6; tentative D gene TRBD1, with 6 bases matching. The source material was peripheral blood, sampled on day 0 of AZD1222 vaccination. The CDR3: CASSPDGQSNNSPLHF. The nucleotide sequence is given as TGTGCCAGCAGCCCGGACGGACAGTCTAATAATTCACCCCTCCACTTT.